The text below deals with one TCR beta chain. Its target is not known. During its preparation, the TCRbeta library received unique molecular identifiers. TCRdb redid the calling of the PCR reads with MiXCR, one entry per CDR3 protein. The sample includes about 420,000 distinct CDR3 sequences, 15% to 20% of them seen just once. These data originate in a study of T-cell reconstitution after alpha-beta-depleted transplantation in children. Findings and limits, study-wide: The origin of high day-60 TCRbeta diversity in some patients lay in surviving recipient T cells and thymic progenitors. One year post-transplant, T-cell counts and diversity were largely derived from T cells produced anew. Several hundred rapidly expanded clones from non-depleted graft cells reportedly supplied alpha-beta T cells about two months post-transplant.

The CDR3 runs to 18 residues. CDR1 SNHLY and CDR2 FYNNEI come from the germline V gene. The J segment lost 6 bases and the V segment lost 3 bases, leaving 17 bases of the junction unmatched. The sample consisted of PBMCs, mostly from graft donor cells, taken 360 days after TCRalphabeta/CD19-depleted stem cell transplant. The rearrangement links TRBV2 to TRBJ2-1; 7 bases are a match to TRBD2. This receptor was obtained from a boy younger than two who had a stem cell transplant for Wiskott-Aldrich syndrome, so the T cells may come from the graft donor. CDR3 coding DNA: TGTGCCAGCAGTGATCGGCCTGGGGCTCCAGCGGGACTCAATGAGCAGTTCTTC. This translates into CASSDRPGAPAGLNEQFF.